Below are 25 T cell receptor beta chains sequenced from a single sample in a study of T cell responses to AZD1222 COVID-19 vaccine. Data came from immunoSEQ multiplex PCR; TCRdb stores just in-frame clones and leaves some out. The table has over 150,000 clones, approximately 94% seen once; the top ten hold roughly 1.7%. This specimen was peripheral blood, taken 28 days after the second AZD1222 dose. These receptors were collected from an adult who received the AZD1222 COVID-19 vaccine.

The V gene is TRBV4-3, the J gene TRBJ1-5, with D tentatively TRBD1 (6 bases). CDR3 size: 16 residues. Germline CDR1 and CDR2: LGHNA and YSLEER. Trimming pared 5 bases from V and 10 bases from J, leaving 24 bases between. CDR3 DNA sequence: TGCGCCAGCAGCTCCTCCCTCGGACAGCCCGTCGGACCCCAGCATTTT. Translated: CASSSSLGQPVGPQHF.

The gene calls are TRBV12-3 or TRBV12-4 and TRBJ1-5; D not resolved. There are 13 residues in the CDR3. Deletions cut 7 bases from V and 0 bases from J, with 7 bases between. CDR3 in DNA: TGTGCCAGCAAGTTGTATAGCAATCAGCCCCAGCATTTT. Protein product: CASKLYSNQPQHF.

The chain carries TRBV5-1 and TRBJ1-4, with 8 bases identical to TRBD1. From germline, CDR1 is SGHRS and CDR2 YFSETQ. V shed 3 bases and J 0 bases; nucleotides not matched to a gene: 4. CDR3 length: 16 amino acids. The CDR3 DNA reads TGCGCCAGCAGCTACAGGACAGGGACAACTAATGAAAAACTGTTTTTT. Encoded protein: CASSYRTGTTNEKLFF.

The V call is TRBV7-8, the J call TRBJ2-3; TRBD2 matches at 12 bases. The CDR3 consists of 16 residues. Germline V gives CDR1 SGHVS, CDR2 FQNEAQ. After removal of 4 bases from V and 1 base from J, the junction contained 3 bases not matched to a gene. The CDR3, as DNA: TGTGCCAGCAGCTCCCGGACTAGCGGGGGCACAGATACGCAGTATTTT. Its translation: CASSSRTSGGTDTQYF.

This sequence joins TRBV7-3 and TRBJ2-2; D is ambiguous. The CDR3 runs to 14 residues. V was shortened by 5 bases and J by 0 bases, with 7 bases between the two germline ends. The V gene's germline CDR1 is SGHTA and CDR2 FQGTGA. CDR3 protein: CASSRMPNTGELFF. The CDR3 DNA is TGTGCCAGCAGCAGGATGCCGAACACCGGGGAGCTGTTTTTT.

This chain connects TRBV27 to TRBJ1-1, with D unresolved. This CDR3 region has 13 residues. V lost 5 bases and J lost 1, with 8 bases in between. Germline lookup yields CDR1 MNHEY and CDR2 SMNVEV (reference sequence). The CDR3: CASSLQQNTEAFF. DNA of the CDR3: TGTGCCAGCAGTCTTCAGCAGAACACTGAAGCTTTCTTT.

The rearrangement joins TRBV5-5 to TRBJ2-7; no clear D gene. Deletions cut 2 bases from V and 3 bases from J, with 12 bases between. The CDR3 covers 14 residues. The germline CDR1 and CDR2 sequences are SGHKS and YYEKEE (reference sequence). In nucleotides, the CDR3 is TGTGCCAGCAGCTTCGCGGACCAGGACTACGAGCAGTACTTC. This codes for CASSFADQDYEQYF.

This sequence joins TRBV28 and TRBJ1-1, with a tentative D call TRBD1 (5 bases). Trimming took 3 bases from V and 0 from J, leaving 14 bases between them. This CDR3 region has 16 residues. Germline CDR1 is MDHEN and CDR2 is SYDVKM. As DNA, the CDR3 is TGTGCCAGCAGTTTTATCCCAGGGAGCGTGAACACTGAAGCTTTCTTT. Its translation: CASSFIPGSVNTEAFF.

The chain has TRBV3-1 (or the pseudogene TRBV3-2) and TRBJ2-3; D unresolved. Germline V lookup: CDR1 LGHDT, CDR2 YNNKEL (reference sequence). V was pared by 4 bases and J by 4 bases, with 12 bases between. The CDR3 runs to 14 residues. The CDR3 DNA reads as TGTGCCAGCAGCCGCCTTTCTCTGGCAGATACGCAGTATTTT. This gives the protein CASSRLSLADTQYF.

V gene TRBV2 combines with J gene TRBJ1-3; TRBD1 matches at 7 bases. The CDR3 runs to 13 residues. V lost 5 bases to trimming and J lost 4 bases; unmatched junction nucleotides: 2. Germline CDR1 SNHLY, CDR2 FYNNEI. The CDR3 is CASSRDSGNTIYF. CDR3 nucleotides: TGTGCCAGCAGTAGGGACAGCGGAAACACCATATATTTT. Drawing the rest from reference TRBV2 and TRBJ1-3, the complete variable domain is EPEVTQTPSHQVTQMGQEVILRCVPISNHLYFYWYRQILGQKVEFLVSFYNNEISEKSEIFDDQFSVERPDGSNFTLKIRSTKLEDSAMYFCASSRDSGNTIYFGEGSWLTVV.

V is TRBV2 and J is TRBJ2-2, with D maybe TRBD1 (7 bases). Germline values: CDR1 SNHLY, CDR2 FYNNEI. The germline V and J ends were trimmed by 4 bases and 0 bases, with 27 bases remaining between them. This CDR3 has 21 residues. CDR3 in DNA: TGTGCCAGCAGTGCCCAACAGGGGCTCGGGGGTGAACTCGCGAACACCGGGGAGCTGTTTTTT. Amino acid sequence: CASSAQQGLGGELANTGELFF.

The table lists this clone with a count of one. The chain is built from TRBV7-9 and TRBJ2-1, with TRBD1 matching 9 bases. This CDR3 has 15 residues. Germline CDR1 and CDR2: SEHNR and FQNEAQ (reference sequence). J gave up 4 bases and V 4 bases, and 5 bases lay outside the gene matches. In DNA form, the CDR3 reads TGTGCCAGCAGCTCTACAGGGGGCTATTACAATGAGCAGTTCTTC. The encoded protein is CASSSTGGYYNEQFF. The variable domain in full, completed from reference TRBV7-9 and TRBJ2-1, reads DTGVSQNPRHKITKRGQNVTFRCDPISEHNRLYWYRQTLGQGPEFLTYFQNEAQLEKSRLLSDRFSAERPKGSFSTLEIQRTEQGDSAMYLCASSSTGGYYNEQFFGPGTRLTVL.

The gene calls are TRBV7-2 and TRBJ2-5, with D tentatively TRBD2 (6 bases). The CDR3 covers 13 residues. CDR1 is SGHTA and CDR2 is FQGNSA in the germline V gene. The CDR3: CATGGTLQETQYF. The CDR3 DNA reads TGTGCGACCGGGGGAACGCTCCAAGAGACCCAGTACTTC.

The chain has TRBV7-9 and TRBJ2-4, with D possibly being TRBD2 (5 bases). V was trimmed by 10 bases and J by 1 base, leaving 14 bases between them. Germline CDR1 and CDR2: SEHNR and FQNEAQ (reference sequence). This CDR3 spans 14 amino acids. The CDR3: CAIREGTAKNIQYF. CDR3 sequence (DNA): TGTGCCATAAGAGAGGGCACGGCCAAAAACATTCAGTACTTC.

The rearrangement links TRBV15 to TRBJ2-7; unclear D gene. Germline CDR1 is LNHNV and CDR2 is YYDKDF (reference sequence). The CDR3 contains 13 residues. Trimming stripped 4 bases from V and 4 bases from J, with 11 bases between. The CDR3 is CATSITRTYEQYF. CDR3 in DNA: TGTGCCACCAGCATAACTCGGACGTACGAGCAGTACTTC.

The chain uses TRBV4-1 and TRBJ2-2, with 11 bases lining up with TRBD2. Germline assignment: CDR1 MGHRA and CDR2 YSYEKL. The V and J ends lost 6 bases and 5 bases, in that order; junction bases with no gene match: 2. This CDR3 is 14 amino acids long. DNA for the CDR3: TGCGCCAGCAGGGTAGCGGGAGGGACCGGGGAGCTGTTTTTT. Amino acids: CASRVAGGTGELFF.

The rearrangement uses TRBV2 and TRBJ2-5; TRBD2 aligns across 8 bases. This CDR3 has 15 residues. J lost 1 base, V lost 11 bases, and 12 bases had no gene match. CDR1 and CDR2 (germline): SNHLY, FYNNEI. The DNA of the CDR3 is TGTGCCGCGGGGGAAGCGGGGGAGCTCCAAGAGACCCAGTACTTC. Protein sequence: CAAGEAGELQETQYF. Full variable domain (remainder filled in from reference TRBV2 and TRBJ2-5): EPEVTQTPSHQVTQMGQEVILRCVPISNHLYFYWYRQILGQKVEFLVSFYNNEISEKSEIFDDQFSVERPDGSNFTLKIRSTKLEDSAMYFCAAGEAGELQETQYFGPGTRLLVL.

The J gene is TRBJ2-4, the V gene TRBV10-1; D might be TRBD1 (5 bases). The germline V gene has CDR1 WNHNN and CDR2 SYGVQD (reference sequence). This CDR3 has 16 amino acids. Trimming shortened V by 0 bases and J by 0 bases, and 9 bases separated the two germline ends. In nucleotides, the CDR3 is TGCGCCAGCAGTGAGTCCAGGGCTTCAGCCAAAAACATTCAGTACTTC. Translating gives CASSESRASAKNIQYF.

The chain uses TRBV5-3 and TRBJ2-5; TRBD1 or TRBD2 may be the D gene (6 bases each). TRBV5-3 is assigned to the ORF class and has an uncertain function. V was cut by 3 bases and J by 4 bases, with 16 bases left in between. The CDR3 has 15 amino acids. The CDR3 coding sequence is TGTGCCAGAAGCTCGCCCGGGGGCCGAGGAGAGACCCAGTACTTC. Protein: CARSSPGGRGETQYF.

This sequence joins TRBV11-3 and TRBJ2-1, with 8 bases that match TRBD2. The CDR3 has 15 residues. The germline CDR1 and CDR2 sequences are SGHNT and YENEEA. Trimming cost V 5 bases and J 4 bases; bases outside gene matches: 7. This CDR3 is CASSDSGGAYNEQFF. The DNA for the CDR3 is TGTGCCAGCAGCGACTCGGGAGGGGCTTACAATGAGCAGTTCTTC. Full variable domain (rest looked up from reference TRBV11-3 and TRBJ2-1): EAGVVQSPRYKIIEKKQPVAFWCNPISGHNTLYWYLQNLGQGPELLIRYENEEAVDDSQLPKDRFSAERLKGVDSTLKIQPAELGDSAVYLCASSDSGGAYNEQFFGPGTRLTVL.

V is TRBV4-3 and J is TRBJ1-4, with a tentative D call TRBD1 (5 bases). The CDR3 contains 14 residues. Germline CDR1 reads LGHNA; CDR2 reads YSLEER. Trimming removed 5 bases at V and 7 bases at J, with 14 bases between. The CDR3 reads CASSYELGTEKLFF. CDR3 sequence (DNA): TGCGCCAGCAGCTACGAATTAGGGACTGAAAAACTGTTTTTT.

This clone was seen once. DNA for the CDR3: TGTGCCAGTTGCCGAGAAGGGGTGAGGGGGGAAGCTTTCTTT. This codes for CASCREGVRGEAFF. The chain uses TRBV6-6 and TRBJ1-1, with D perhaps TRBD1 (6 bases). Germline values: CDR1 MNHNY, CDR2 SVGAGI (reference sequence). This CDR3 spans 14 amino acids. V dropped 9 bases and J dropped 8 bases, with 22 bases sitting between them.

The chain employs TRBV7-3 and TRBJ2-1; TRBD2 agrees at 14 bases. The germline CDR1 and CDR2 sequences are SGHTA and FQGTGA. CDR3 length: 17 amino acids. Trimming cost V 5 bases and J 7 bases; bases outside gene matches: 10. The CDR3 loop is CASSPQGLAGVSNEQFF. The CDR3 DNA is TGTGCCAGCAGCCCCCAGGGACTAGCGGGAGTCTCGAATGAGCAGTTCTTC.

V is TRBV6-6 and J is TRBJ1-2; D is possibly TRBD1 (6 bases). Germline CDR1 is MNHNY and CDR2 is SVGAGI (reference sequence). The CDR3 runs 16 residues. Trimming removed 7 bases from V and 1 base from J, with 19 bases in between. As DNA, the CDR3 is TGTGCCAGCACCGACGGCAGGAGAGGGGGTAACTATGGCTACACCTTC. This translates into CASTDGRRGGNYGYTF.

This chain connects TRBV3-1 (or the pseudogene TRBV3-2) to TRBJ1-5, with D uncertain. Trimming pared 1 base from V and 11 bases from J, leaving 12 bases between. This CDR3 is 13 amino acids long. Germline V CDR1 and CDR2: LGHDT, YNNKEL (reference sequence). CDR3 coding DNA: TGTGCCAGCAGCCAAGCGGACGGCAGCTCCCAGCATTTT. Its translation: CASSQADGSSQHF.